One T cell receptor (beta chain) is described in this entry. Antigen specificity is unknown. The data were produced by immunoSEQ multiplex PCR, yet TCRdb's version contains in-frame clones alone and is incomplete. The sample comprises approximately 160,000 clones, approximately 86% of which are singletons, and approximately 4.8% rests with the top ten. The entry originates in a study of lymphopenia after photon versus proton radiotherapy. The germline V gene encodes CDR1 MNHEY and CDR2 SMNVEV (reference sequence). The CDR3 contains 16 residues. Trimming stripped 3 bases from V and 7 bases from J, with 22 bases between. Broader study findings: Photon-treated patients lost naive T cells and TCR diversity; proton-treated stayed stable. After the lymphocyte nadir, photon-treated repertoires showed oligoclonal expansion, especially of CD8+ Temra cells. A bigger post-nadir fall in TCR diversity correlated inversely with survival time in deceased patients. Survival link was tested only in deceased patients; proton benefit remains a possibility.

This chain joins TRBV27 and TRBJ2-7; no firm D call. This TCR was recovered from a man in his forties or fifties with gastric cancer. The source material was peripheral blood, sampled from a patient treated with photon-based radiotherapy. CDR3 protein: CASSFLGGGLTEEQYF. CDR3 DNA sequence: TGTGCCAGCAGTTTTTTGGGTGGCGGCCTTACGGAAGAGCAGTACTTC.